The 9 T cell receptor beta chains below all came from one sample that was sequenced in a study of identical twins. One entry per CDR3 protein, called by TCRdb with MiXCR from the 5' RACE reads. The data show hundreds of thousands of distinct CDR3 sequences, over 8.5% seen once. These data were also filed under a second study, of yellow fever vaccine responses in identical twins.

The sequenced material came from PBMCs. The receptors were sampled from a woman aged 18-29 years in good health.

This clonotype was detected only a few times. CDR3 sequence: CASTRVSSLNTEAFF. The CDR3 bases are TGTGCCAGCACGCGGGTGAGCTCCTTGAACACTGAAGCTTTCTTT. This chain links TRBV6-1 with TRBJ1-1; D is undetermined. Germline CDR1 and CDR2: MNHNS and SASEGT. V dropped 7 bases and J dropped 0 bases, with 15 bases sitting between them. CDR3 size: 15 residues.

V gene TRBV6-5 combines with J gene TRBJ2-7; D gene unclear. Germline V gene data show CDR1 as MNHEY and CDR2 as SVGAGI. The CDR3 loop spans 15 amino acids. Deletions cut 0 bases from V and 3 bases from J, with 12 bases between. The CDR3 is CASSYSSTEHYEQYF. CDR3 DNA sequence: TGTGCCAGCAGTTACTCGAGTACAGAACACTACGAGCAGTACTTC.

The chain's CDR3 is CASRFTQGLSYEQYF. CDR3 coding DNA: TGTGCCAGCAGATTCACCCAGGGTCTCTCCTACGAGCAGTACTTC. The chain uses TRBV25-1 and TRBJ2-7, with a tentative D call TRBD1 (5 bases). The CDR3 is made up of 15 amino acids. Germline loops: CDR1 MGHDK, CDR2 SYGVNS. Trimming pared 6 bases from V and 0 bases from J, leaving 15 bases between.

The V call is TRBV5-5, the J call TRBJ1-5; possibly TRBD1 for D (6 bases). This CDR3 is built from 16 residues. V was cut by 6 bases and J by 1 base, with 17 bases left in between. Germline CDR1 SGHKS, CDR2 YYEKEE (reference sequence). The CDR3 sequence is CASTAGATRSNQPQHF. The CDR3 region has the DNA TGTGCCAGCACGGCGGGGGCCACAAGGAGCAATCAGCCCCAGCATTTT.

This clonotype has ten or more counts. The chain is built from TRBV20-1 and TRBJ2-7, with D perhaps TRBD1 or TRBD2 (5 bases each). Germline V gene lookup returns CDR1 DFQATT and CDR2 SNEGSKA (reference sequence). V lost 4 bases to trimming and J lost 3 bases, with 13 bases between them. The CDR3 sequence is 13 residues long. The CDR3 DNA sequence: TGCAGTGCTATAGGGACCAATAGCTACGAGCAGTACTTC. This codes for CSAIGTNSYEQYF.

This clonotype came up a few times. V gene TRBV15 combines with J gene TRBJ2-2, with D perhaps matching TRBD2 (5 bases). The CDR3 has 16 amino acids. Germline CDR1 is LNHNV and CDR2 is YYDKDF (reference sequence). The germline V and J ends were trimmed by 8 bases and 6 bases, with 22 bases remaining between them. The CDR3 region is CATGGPYGMGAGELFF. The CDR3 bases are TGTGCCACCGGAGGCCCTTATGGGATGGGTGCCGGGGAGCTGTTTTTT.

V is TRBV5-1 and J is TRBJ2-7; unclear D gene. The V gene's germline CDR1 is SGHRS and CDR2 YFSETQ. V was cut by 4 bases and J by 1 base, with 18 bases left in between. CDR3 length equals 16 residues. The CDR3 nucleotides read TGCGCCAGCAGCCAGCATTTACAGTCAGGATCCTACGAGCAGTACTTC. This gives the protein CASSQHLQSGSYEQYF.

This clonotype was counted many times. CDR3 DNA sequence: TGTGCCAGCTCACCAAGTCCGAACACTGAAGCTTTCTTT. Residues: CASSPSPNTEAFF. The chain employs TRBV18 and TRBJ1-1; D is undetermined. V was shortened by 2 bases and J by 1 base, with 5 bases between the two germline ends. The germline CDR1 and CDR2 sequences are KGHSH and LQKENI. The CDR3 is 13 amino acids.

This chain connects TRBV7-2 to TRBJ1-1; D gene unclear. The CDR3 contains 15 residues. V was pared by 6 bases and J by 5 bases, with 19 bases between. Germline-derived CDR1 and CDR2 are SGHTA and FQGNSA. CDR3 region: CASRVPDVGGTEAFF. CDR3 coding DNA: TGTGCCAGCAGGGTTCCGGACGTGGGTGGGACTGAAGCTTTCTTT. Looking up the rest from reference TRBV7-2 and TRBJ1-1 gives the full variable domain: GAGVSQSPSNKVTEKGKDVELRCDPISGHTALYWYRQSLGQGLEFLIYFQGNSAPDKSGLPSDRFSAERTGGSVSTLTIQRTQQEDSAVYLCASRVPDVGGTEAFFGQGTRLTVV.